The 14 T cell receptor beta chains given below trace back to one sample, sequenced in a study of cytomegalovirus exposure and HLA in healthy donors. Vbeta (60) and Jbeta (13) primers were used in the PCR. Assay used: immunoSEQ multiplex PCR; TCRdb lists only in-frame clones, some missing. This sample yields some 170,000 clones, of which roughly three quarters are seen a single time; about 1.3% belongs to the top ten. Input material: PBMCs. These receptors all come from a man aged 55 to 70 in good health and CMV-seronegative.

The chain uses TRBV9 and TRBJ2-7; D gene ambiguous. Germline V gives CDR1 SGDLS, CDR2 YYNGEE. This CDR3 region has 13 residues. The germline V and J ends were trimmed by 0 bases and 5 bases, with 9 bases remaining between them. CDR3 region: CASSVGVSHEQYF. DNA for the CDR3: TGTGCCAGCAGCGTAGGAGTTAGTCACGAGCAGTACTTC.

The chain links TRBV19 to TRBJ1-5; D gene uncertain. This CDR3 spans 14 amino acids. Trimming pared 10 bases from V and 4 bases from J, leaving 17 bases between. The germline V gene has CDR1 LNHDA and CDR2 SQIVND (reference sequence). The CDR3 loop is CATKYTSGNQPQHF. In DNA, the CDR3 is TGTGCCACCAAATACACCTCAGGTAATCAGCCCCAGCATTTT. The full variable domain, its missing parts supplied by reference TRBV19 and TRBJ1-5, is DGGITQSPKYLFRKEGQNVTLSCEQNLNHDAMYWYRQDPGQGLRLIYYSQIVNDFQKGDIAEGYSVSREKKESFPLTVTSAQKNPTAFYLCATKYTSGNQPQHFGDGTRLSIL.

The chain joins TRBV29-1 to TRBJ1-2; TRBD1 matches at 7 bases. This CDR3 region has 13 residues. Germline CDR1 is SQVTM and CDR2 is ANQGSEA. The CDR3 DNA follows: TGCACCTACGGAGAGGGGGCAAGCTATGGCTACACCTTC. It encodes CTYGEGASYGYTF.

This rearrangement joins TRBV7-2 to TRBJ2-7; 7 nucleotides match TRBD2. Germline CDR1 is SGHTA and CDR2 is FQGNSA. V gave up 5 bases and J gave up 1 base; unmatched junction bases: 5. This CDR3 spans 14 amino acids. CDR3 amino acids: CASSISGISYEQYF. The CDR3, as DNA: TGTGCCAGCAGCATAAGCGGGATATCCTACGAGCAGTACTTC.

This clone is labeled medium-sized. The chain links TRBV5-4 to TRBJ1-1; 9 positions match TRBD1. The V gene's germline CDR1 is SGHNT and CDR2 YYREEE (reference sequence). Losses at the gene ends were 4 bases for V and 12 bases for J; bases not matched to a gene: 19. The CDR3 has 16 amino acids. The CDR3 is CASSVGWTGDNTKTFF. The CDR3 coding sequence is TGTGCCAGCAGCGTAGGTTGGACAGGGGACAATACGAAAACTTTCTTT. The variable domain in full, with the rest retrieved from reference TRBV5-4 and TRBJ1-1, is ETGVTQSPTHLIKTRGQQVTLRCSSQSGHNTVSWYQQALGQGPQFIFQYYREEENGRGNFPPRFSGLQFPNYSSELNVNALELDDSALYLCASSVGWTGDNTKTFFGQGTRLTVV.

A single count supports this clone. The chain recombines TRBV5-6 with TRBJ2-7; a weak D match, TRBD1 (6 bases). The ends were cut back, 4 bases at V and 1 base at J, with 12 bases in the middle. Germline V gene sequence: CDR1 SGHDT, CDR2 YYEEEE. This CDR3 region has 14 residues. CDR3 loop: CASSVQGNSYEQYF. CDR3 nucleotide sequence: TGTGCCAGCAGCGTACAGGGTAATTCCTACGAGCAGTACTTC.

The V call is TRBV30, the J call TRBJ1-6; D is perhaps TRBD1 (5 bases). Germline V gene sequence: CDR1 GTSNPN, CDR2 SVGIG (reference sequence). The CDR3 has 13 amino acids. V gave up 6 bases and J gave up 14 bases, with 20 bases separating them. CDR3: CACHRTPIGALHF. The CDR3 DNA follows: TGTGCCTGTCACAGGACACCCATCGGAGCCCTCCACTTT.

This chain connects TRBV5-6 to TRBJ1-5, with TRBD1 as a possible D gene (5 bases). V was trimmed by 1 base and J by 3 bases, leaving 20 bases between them. CDR3 size: 18 residues. Germline-derived CDR1 and CDR2 are SGHDT and YYEEEE. The DNA for the CDR3 is TGTGCCAGCAGCTTGTCGCGGCGTCAGGGAGGGCTCAATCAGCCCCAGCATTTT. This encodes CASSLSRRQGGLNQPQHF. The full variable domain, in which reference TRBV5-6 and TRBJ1-5 provide the parts outside the CDR3, is DAGVTQSPTHLIKTRGQQVTLRCSPKSGHDTVSWYQQALGQGPQFIFQYYEEEERQRGNFPDRFSGHQFPNYSSELNVNALLLGDSALYLCASSLSRRQGGLNQPQHFGDGTRLSIL.

V gene TRBV19 combines with J gene TRBJ2-1; D gene unclear. Trimming removed 3 bases at V and 8 bases at J, with 17 bases between. Per the germline V gene, CDR1 is LNHDA and CDR2 is SQIVND (reference sequence). This CDR3 region has 15 residues. The CDR3 DNA follows: TGTGCCAGTAGTATTGGTGGGTCCGGGTTAGATGAGCAGTTCTTC. Translated: CASSIGGSGLDEQFF.

The CDR3 nucleotides read TGTGCCAGCAGCTTAGGACAGCAAGAGACCCAGTACTTC. Translated: CASSLGQQETQYF. The rearrangement joins TRBV7-8 to TRBJ2-5, with D tentatively TRBD1 (5 bases). Per germline, CDR1 SGHVS and CDR2 FQNEAQ. This CDR3 contains 13 residues. The V end was cut by 1 base, the J end by 2 bases, with 5 bases between.

The table lists this clone with a count of one. This chain connects TRBV15 to TRBJ1-6; D remains ambiguous. Germline CDR1 reads LNHNV; CDR2 reads YYDKDF (reference sequence). V lost 8 bases to trimming and J lost 3 bases, with 8 bases between them. The CDR3 length is 13 residues. In DNA, the CDR3 is TGTGCCACCGCGGAGAGCTATAATTCACCCCTCCACTTT. Protein: CATAESYNSPLHF. Using reference TRBV15 and TRBJ1-6 for the parts outside the CDR3, the full variable domain is DAMVIQNPRYQVTQFGKPVTLSCSQTLNHNVMYWYQQKSSQAPKLLFHYYDKDFNNEADTPDNFQSRRPNTSFCFLDIRSPGLGDTAMYLCATAESYNSPLHFGNGTRLTVT.

V gene TRBV10-3 combines with J gene TRBJ1-5; D is undetermined. The V gene lost 3 bases and the J gene lost 5 bases, with 5 bases spanning the gap. CDR1 ENHRY and CDR2 SYGVKD come from the germline V gene. This CDR3 is 12 amino acids long. The DNA of the CDR3 is TGTGCCATCAGTGACGAGCATCAGCCCCAGCATTTT. Protein sequence: CAISDEHQPQHF.

The rearrangement links TRBV2 to TRBJ2-7, with D perhaps TRBD2 (6 bases). With 10 bases removed from V and 3 bases from J, the gap between germline ends came to 13 bases. The germline CDR1 and CDR2 sequences are SNHLY and FYNNEI. CDR3 size: 12 residues. The CDR3 DNA sequence: TGTGCCATCCGCCGGGAGCTCTACGAGCAGTACTTC. It is translated as CAIRRELYEQYF.

This clone was detected once. The rearrangement uses TRBV27 and TRBJ1-2; tentative D call: TRBD1 (6 bases). The CDR3 consists of 15 residues. The V end lost 6 bases, the J end lost 0 bases, and 14 bases lay between the germline ends. CDR1 MNHEY and CDR2 SMNVEV come from the germline V gene (reference sequence). Here the CDR3 reads CASSKGGEPNYGYTF. The CDR3 bases are TGTGCCAGCAGCAAAGGGGGGGAGCCTAACTATGGCTACACCTTC.